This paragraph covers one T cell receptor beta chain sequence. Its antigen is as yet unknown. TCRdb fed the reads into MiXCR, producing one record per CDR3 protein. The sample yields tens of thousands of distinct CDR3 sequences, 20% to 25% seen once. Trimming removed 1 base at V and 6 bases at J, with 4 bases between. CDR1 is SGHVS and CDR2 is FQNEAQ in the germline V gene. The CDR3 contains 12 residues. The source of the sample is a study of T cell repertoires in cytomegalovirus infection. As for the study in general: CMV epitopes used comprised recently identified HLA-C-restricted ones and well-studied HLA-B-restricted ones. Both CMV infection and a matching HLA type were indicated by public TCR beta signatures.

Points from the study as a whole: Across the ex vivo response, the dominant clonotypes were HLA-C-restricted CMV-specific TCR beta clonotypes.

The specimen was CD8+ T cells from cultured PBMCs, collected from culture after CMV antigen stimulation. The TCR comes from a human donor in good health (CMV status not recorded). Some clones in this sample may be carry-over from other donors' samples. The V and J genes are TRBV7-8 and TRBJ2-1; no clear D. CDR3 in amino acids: CASSLVRNEQFF. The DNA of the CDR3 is TGTGCCAGCAGCTTAGTCCGCAATGAGCAGTTCTTC.